This T cell receptor beta chain was sequenced in a study of PD-1 blockade in mismatch repair-deficient tumors. Overall study: All were previously treated, progressing patients with eleven to twelve mismatch repair-deficient cancer types.

The study, taken as a whole, reports: Tumor-resident clones, often undetectable pretreatment in blood, expanded then contracted after pembrolizumab.

To note about this clone: Its antigen is still unknown.

TCR sequencing covered a few patients who responded to pembrolizumab. CDR1 and CDR2 (germline): SEHNR, FQNEAQ (reference sequence). V gave up 5 bases and J gave up 2 bases; unmatched junction bases: 11. CDR3 length: 16 residues. Sequenced by immunoSEQ multiplex PCR; TCRdb stores in-frame clones only, minus some. The sample has about 18,000 clones; about 80% are singletons. The material sequenced was PBMCs, taken roughly 23 weeks after starting pembrolizumab. The J gene is TRBJ2-5, the V gene TRBV7-9; 7 nucleotides line up with TRBD2. This clonotype was sampled from an adult with mismatch repair-deficient cancer. The CDR3 coding sequence is TGTGCCAGCAGCCCAACCCCTAGCGGAACTCAAGAGACCCAGTACTTC. Amino acid sequence: CASSPTPSGTQETQYF. Full variable domain (missing parts from reference TRBV7-9 and TRBJ2-5): DTGVSQNPRHKITKRGQNVTFRCDPISEHNRLYWYRQTLGQGPEFLTYFQNEAQLEKSRLLSDRFSAERPKGSFSTLEIQRTEQGDSAMYLCASSPTPSGTQETQYFGPGTRLLVL.